The 8 T cell receptor beta chains given below trace back to one sample, sequenced in a study of T cells after yellow fever vaccination. One entry per CDR3 protein, called by TCRdb with MiXCR from the 5' RACE reads. Of 300,000 to 400,000 distinct CDR3 sequences listed, roughly an eighth are singletons. Source: CD4+ T cells sorted from PBMCs, taken 15 days after the yellow fever booster vaccination. The receptors derive from a man younger than 30 who received the YFV17D yellow fever vaccine.

This clonotype was recorded many times. The chain employs TRBV7-8 and TRBJ1-5; D perhaps matches TRBD1 (6 bases). The germline V gene has CDR1 SGHVS and CDR2 FQNEAQ. V dropped 5 bases and J dropped 1 base, with 12 bases sitting between them. This CDR3 has 15 amino acids. The CDR3, as DNA: TGTGCCAGCAGCCCCTGGGGGGCGAGCAATCAGCCCCAGCATTTT. It encodes CASSPWGASNQPQHF.

This clonotype appeared a few times. This chain connects TRBV5-1 to TRBJ2-1; no clear D gene. The CDR3 is 12 amino acids. Trimming took off 1 base at V and 5 bases at J, with 4 bases between the two ends. Germline CDR1 reads SGHRS; CDR2 reads YFSETQ. The CDR3 reads CASSLINNEQFF. The CDR3 DNA sequence: TGCGCCAGCAGCTTGATCAACAATGAGCAGTTCTTC.

This clonotype appeared a few times. The V and J genes are TRBV2 and TRBJ1-1; D uncertain. The CDR3 extends over 14 amino acids. V was cut by 3 bases and J by 0 bases, with 8 bases left in between. Per germline, CDR1 SNHLY and CDR2 FYNNEI. CDR3 amino acids: CASSEARLNTEAFF. The CDR3 nucleotides read TGTGCCAGCAGTGAGGCCAGGTTGAACACTGAAGCTTTCTTT.

This chain connects TRBV12-3 or TRBV12-4 to TRBJ2-3; 12 bases line up with TRBD2. The CDR3 is 16 amino acids. Trimming cost V 4 bases and J 4 bases; bases outside gene matches: 6. CDR3 sequence reads: CASSSASGGAPDTQYF. The CDR3 DNA reads as TGTGCCAGCAGTTCTGCTAGCGGGGGGGCCCCAGATACGCAGTATTTT.

This clonotype has only a few counts. J is TRBJ2-3 and V is TRBV5-1; D gene unclear. The germline gives CDR1 SGHRS, CDR2 YFSETQ. CDR3 size: 15 residues. Trimming took 4 bases from V and 2 from J, leaving 14 bases between them. The CDR3: CASSPFARITDTQYF. CDR3 DNA: TGCGCCAGCAGCCCCTTTGCCAGGATCACAGATACGCAGTATTTT.

The chain joins TRBV4-2 to TRBJ2-1; no clear D gene. Germline V lookup: CDR1 LGHNA, CDR2 YNFKEQ. This CDR3 is 14 amino acids long. V gave up 0 bases and J gave up 5 bases, with 8 bases separating them. The CDR3 spells CASSQDQRDNEQFF. The CDR3 DNA follows: TGTGCCAGCAGCCAAGACCAAAGAGACAATGAGCAGTTCTTC.

This clonotype was seen only a few times. The J gene is TRBJ2-3, the V gene TRBV5-1, with D unclear. The CDR3 runs to 14 residues. The V end was cut by 4 bases, the J end by 0 bases, with 9 bases between. CDR1 SGHRS and CDR2 YFSETQ come from the germline V gene. The DNA of the CDR3 is TGCGCCAGCAGCGCACCAGACAGCACAGATACGCAGTATTTT. Encoded protein: CASSAPDSTDTQYF.

Only a few counts were recorded for this clonotype. V gene TRBV4-1 combines with J gene TRBJ2-5; no reliable D call. Germline lookup yields CDR1 MGHRA and CDR2 YSYEKL. This CDR3 is built from 16 residues. V lost 1 base and J lost 3, with 15 bases in between. Here the CDR3 DNA reads TGCGCCAGCAGCCAAGTCAGGAGACTCCAAAAAGAGACCCAGTACTTC. It encodes CASSQVRRLQKETQYF.